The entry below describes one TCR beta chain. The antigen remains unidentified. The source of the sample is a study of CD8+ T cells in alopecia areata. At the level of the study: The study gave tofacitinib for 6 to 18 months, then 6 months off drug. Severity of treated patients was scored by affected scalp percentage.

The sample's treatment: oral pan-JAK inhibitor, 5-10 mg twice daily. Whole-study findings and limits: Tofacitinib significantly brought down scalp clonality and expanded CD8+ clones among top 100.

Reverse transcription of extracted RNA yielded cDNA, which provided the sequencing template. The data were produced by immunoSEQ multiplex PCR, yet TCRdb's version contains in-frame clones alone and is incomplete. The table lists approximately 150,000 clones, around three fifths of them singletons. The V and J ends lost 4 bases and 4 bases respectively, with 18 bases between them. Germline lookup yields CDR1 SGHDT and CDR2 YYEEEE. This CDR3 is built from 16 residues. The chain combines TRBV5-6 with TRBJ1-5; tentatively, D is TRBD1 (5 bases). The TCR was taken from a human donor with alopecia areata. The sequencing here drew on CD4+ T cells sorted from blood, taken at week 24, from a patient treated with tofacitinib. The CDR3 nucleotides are TGTGCCAGCAGCCATTCGGGGCAGGCATCGAATCAGCCCCAGCATTTT. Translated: CASSHSGQASNQPQHF.